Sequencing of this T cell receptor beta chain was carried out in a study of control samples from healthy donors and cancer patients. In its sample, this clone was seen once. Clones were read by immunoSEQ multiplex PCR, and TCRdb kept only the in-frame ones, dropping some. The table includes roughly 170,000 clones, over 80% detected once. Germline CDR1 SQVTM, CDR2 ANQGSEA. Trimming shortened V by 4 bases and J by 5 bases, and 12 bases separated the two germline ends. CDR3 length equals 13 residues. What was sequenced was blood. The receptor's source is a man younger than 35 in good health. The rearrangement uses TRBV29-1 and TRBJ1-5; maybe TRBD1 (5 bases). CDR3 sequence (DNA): TGCAGCGTTGTACCAGGGTTTGATCAGCCCCAGCATTTT. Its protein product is CSVVPGFDQPQHF.